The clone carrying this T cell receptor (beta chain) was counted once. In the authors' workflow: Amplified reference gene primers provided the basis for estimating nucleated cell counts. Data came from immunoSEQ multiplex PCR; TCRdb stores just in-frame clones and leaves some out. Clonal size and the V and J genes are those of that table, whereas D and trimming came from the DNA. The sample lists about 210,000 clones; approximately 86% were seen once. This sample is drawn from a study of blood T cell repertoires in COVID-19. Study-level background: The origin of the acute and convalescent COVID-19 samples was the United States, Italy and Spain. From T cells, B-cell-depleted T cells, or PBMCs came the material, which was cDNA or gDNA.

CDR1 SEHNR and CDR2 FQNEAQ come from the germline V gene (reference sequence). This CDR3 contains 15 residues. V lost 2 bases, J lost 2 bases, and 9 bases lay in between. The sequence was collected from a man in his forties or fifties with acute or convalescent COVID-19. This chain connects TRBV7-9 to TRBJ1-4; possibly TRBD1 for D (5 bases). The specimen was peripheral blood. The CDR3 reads CASSLYGGTNEKLFF. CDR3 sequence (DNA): TGTGCCAGCAGCTTATACGGGGGGACTAATGAAAAACTGTTTTTT.